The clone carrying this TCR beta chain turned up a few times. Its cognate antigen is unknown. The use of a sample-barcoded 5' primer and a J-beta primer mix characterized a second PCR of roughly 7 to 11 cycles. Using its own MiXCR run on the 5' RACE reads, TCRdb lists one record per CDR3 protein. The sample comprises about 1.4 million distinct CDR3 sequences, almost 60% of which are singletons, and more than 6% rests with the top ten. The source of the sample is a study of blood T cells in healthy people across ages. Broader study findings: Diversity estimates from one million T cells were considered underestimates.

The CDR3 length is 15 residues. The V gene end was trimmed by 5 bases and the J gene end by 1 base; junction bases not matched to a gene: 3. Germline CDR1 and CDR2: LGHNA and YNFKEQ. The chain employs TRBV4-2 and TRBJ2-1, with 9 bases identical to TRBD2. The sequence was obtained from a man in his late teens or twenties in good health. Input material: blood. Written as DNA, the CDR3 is TGTGCCAGCAGCGCCAGCGGGGGGTCCTACAATGAGCAGTTCTTC. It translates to CASSASGGSYNEQFF.